This paragraph covers one T cell receptor beta chain sequence. This entry is derived from a study of PD-1 and CTLA-4 blockade in melanoma. Produced via immunoSEQ multiplex PCR; TCRdb's table is partial and in-frame only. The repertoire holds 9,000 to 13,000 clones, with roughly 82% as singletons. With 0 bases clipped from V and 0 bases from J, the junction kept 1 base outside the gene matches. The length of the CDR3 is 15 residues. Germline V CDR1 and CDR2: SGHNT, YYREEE (reference sequence). V gene TRBV5-4 combines with J gene TRBJ2-7; 9 bases match TRBD2. This specimen consisted of CD8+ T cells from peripheral blood, obtained from a patient given anti-PD-1 treatment. This TCR was recovered from a human donor with melanoma. This CDR3 reads CASSLGTSDSYEQYF. CDR3 DNA: TGTGCCAGCAGCTTGGGGACTAGCGACTCCTACGAGCAGTACTTC. Based on the CDR3 plus reference TRBV5-4 and TRBJ2-7, the full variable domain is ETGVTQSPTHLIKTRGQQVTLRCSSQSGHNTVSWYQQALGQGPQFIFQYYREEENGRGNFPPRFSGLQFPNYSSELNVNALELDDSALYLCASSLGTSDSYEQYFGPGTRLTVT.